This T cell receptor (beta chain) was documented in a study of cytomegalovirus exposure and HLA in healthy donors. The CDR3 is made up of 15 amino acids. From germline, CDR1 is SGHTA and CDR2 FQGNSA. Trimming left V 5 bases short and J 6 bases short, with 19 bases between. This table comes from immunoSEQ multiplex PCR, and its TCRdb copy is limited to in-frame clones, with some not included. The table includes approximately 220,000 clones, about 83% detected once. This TCR was recovered from a man younger than 35 in good health and CMV-seronegative. Sequenced: PBMCs. This rearrangement joins TRBV7-2 to TRBJ1-2, with TRBD1 as a possible D gene (6 bases). In nucleotides, the CDR3 is TGTGCCAGCAGCCCGTCCTTTACAGGGTTGGATGGCTACACCTTC. Translated: CASSPSFTGLDGYTF.